The rows below give T cell receptor beta chains drawn from one sample of a study of CD8+CD57+ T cells in acquired aplastic anemia. TCRdb analysed the reads with MiXCR anew, one entry per CDR3 protein. Of over 250,000 distinct CDR3 sequences listed, about three fifths are singletons. The sequenced sample was sorted CD4+, CD8+, or CD8+CD57+ T cells (not recorded which) from PBMCs. The source is a human donor with aplastic anemia. The CDR3 runs from the conserved cysteine through the conserved F or W. A D gene is named only where the DNA matches it firmly. The size field is filled for only some rows; it gives once, few, many or a size class.

TRBJ2-1	TRBD2	TRBV12-3/TRBV12-4	many	TGTGCCAGCAGACAGAGGACTAGCTCACTATCCTACAATGAGCAGTTCTTC	CASRQRTSSLSYNEQFF
TRBJ2-3	NA	TRBV28	many	TGTGCCAGCAGTTTGCCTCTAGATACGCAGTATTTT	CASSLPLDTQYF
TRBJ2-1	TRBD2	TRBV7-2	NA	TGTGCCAGCACCTTGGGGGGGAGTGAGCAGTTCTTC	CASTLGGSEQFF
TRBJ1-2	NA	TRBV7-2	few	TGTGCCAGCAGCTTAGTCGGCAGCACCGCTTATGGCTACACCTTC	CASSLVGSTAYGYTF
TRBJ2-1	NA	TRBV7-3	NA	TGTGCCAGCAGCTTAAAGATAGGGGGTTACAATGAGCAGTTCTTC	CASSLKIGGYNEQFF
TRBJ2-7	NA	TRBV15	once	TGTGCCACCAGCAGGATCGGAGGTGGGTACGAGCAGTACTTC	CATSRIGGGYEQYF
TRBJ2-7	TRBD2	TRBV2	NA	TGTGCCAGCGCCAAGGGCTGGGAGGGGCAGTACTTC	CASAKGWEGQYF
TRBJ1-1	NA	TRBV29-1	many	TGCAGCGCTGGACGAATGAACACTGAAGCTTTCTTT	CSAGRMNTEAFF
TRBJ1-1	NA	TRBV20-1	NA	TGCGCCAGCAACCCCGGGGGGGGTGTGAACACTGAAGCTTTCTTT	CASNPGGGVNTEAFF
TRBJ1-6	TRBD1	TRBV10-1	NA	TGCGCCAGCAGTGAAGGGGGCAGGGTTGCTTCACCCCTCCACTTT	CASSEGGRVASPLHF
TRBJ1-5	NA	TRBV25-1	many	TGTGCCAGCAGTGAAGGGGGTCTACAGCATTTT	CASSEGGLQHF
TRBJ2-2	NA	TRBV3-1	many	TGTGCCAGCAGCCAGAGCGCCGGGGAGCTGTTTTTT	CASSQSAGELFF
TRBJ2-1	TRBD2	TRBV20-1	NA	TGCAGTGCTACGACTAGCGGGTACAATGAGCAGTTCTTC	CSATTSGYNEQFF
TRBJ2-3	NA	TRBV2	many	TGTGCCAGCAGCCACAGGGTGGCGGGACTCACAGATACGCAGTATTTT	CASSHRVAGLTDTQYF
TRBJ2-1	NA	TRBV15	NA	TGTGCCACCAGCAGAGAGGGGACAAGAGCCTACAATGAGCAGTTCTTC	CATSREGTRAYNEQFF
TRBJ1-5	NA	TRBV24-1	many	TGTGCCACCAGTGGGGGGGACAATCAGCCCCAGCATTTT	CATSGGDNQPQHF
TRBJ2-7	TRBD1	TRBV10-3	NA	TGTGCCATCAGTGAACGGGGACAGGGCGTGGGCGAGCAGTACTTC	CAISERGQGVGEQYF
TRBJ1-5	NA	TRBV5-8	many	TGTGCCAGCAGTACCCGACAGAGCAATCAGCCCCAGCATTTT	CASSTRQSNQPQHF
TRBJ2-1	NA	TRBV9	many	TGTGCCAGCAGAGTTACTGACTCTCCTGACAATGAGCAGTTCTTC	CASRVTDSPDNEQFF
TRBJ2-7	TRBD1	TRBV6-5	many	TGTGCCAGCAGTTGGGGTGGGACAGGGTCCTACGAGCAGTACTTC	CASSWGGTGSYEQYF
TRBJ2-1	TRBD2	TRBV20-1	NA	TGCAGTGCCGAGCCCACCCTAGCGGGAGGTGGCTCCTACAATGAGCAGTTCTTC	CSAEPTLAGGGSYNEQFF
TRBJ1-1	TRBD1	TRBV7-9	NA	TGTGCCAGCAGCTTACGACAGGGTTACACTGAAGCTTTCTTT	CASSLRQGYTEAFF
TRBJ2-5	TRBD2	TRBV19	NA	TGTGCCAGTAGTCGGCTTGGAGCGGGGGAAGAGACCCAGTACTTC	CASSRLGAGEETQYF
TRBJ1-1	NA	TRBV6-1	NA	TGTGCCAGCAGTGACGGACGTCCTACTGAAGCTTTCTTT	CASSDGRPTEAFF
TRBJ2-2	NA	TRBV29-1	NA	TGCAGCTTTCGAGTCCAGGGTAGCACCGGGGAGCTGTTTTTT	CSFRVQGSTGELFF
TRBJ2-5	NA	TRBV6-5	many	TGTGCCAGCAGTTCGTCAGGGATATGGAAAGAGACCCAGTACTTC	CASSSSGIWKETQYF
TRBJ2-7	NA	TRBV10-3	NA	TGTGCCATCAGTGAGTACAGGGTGAACGAGCAGTACTTC	CAISEYRVNEQYF
TRBJ1-2	NA	TRBV15	NA	TGTGCCACCAGCCCCGAGGGGACGTTCGAAGCTAACTATGGCTACACCTTC	CATSPEGTFEANYGYTF
TRBJ1-3	NA	TRBV25-1	NA	TGTGCCAGCAGTGACGCTTCCTTAAGGGGAAACACCATATATTTT	CASSDASLRGNTIYF
TRBJ1-6	NA	TRBV7-6	NA	TGTGCCAGCAGCCCAGGTGGGGGTAATTCACCCCTCCACTTT	CASSPGGGNSPLHF
TRBJ2-3	TRBD2	TRBV7-6	NA	TGTGCCAGCAGCTTAGGAAGTCTAGCGGGGGTTGGAGATACGCAGTATTTT	CASSLGSLAGVGDTQYF
TRBJ1-1	NA	TRBV7-9	NA	TGTGCCAGCAGCTTACTGCAGGGATACACTGAAGCTTTCTTT	CASSLLQGYTEAFF
TRBJ2-3	NA	TRBV7-8	NA	TGTGCCAGCAGCTCCTTAGGGGGATTTTACGTGGATACGCAGTATTTT	CASSSLGGFYVDTQYF
TRBJ2-7	TRBD2	TRBV6-5	few	TGTGCCAGCAGTTACAGACTAGCGGGAGAAGGCGAGCAGTACTTC	CASSYRLAGEGEQYF
TRBJ2-5	TRBD2	TRBV11-2	NA	TGTGCCAGCACGGGCGGGGGGCCCTACCAAGAGACCCAGTACTTC	CASTGGGPYQETQYF
TRBJ1-1	NA	TRBV20-1	NA	TGCAGTGCTGGAGATGCGTTGACCACTGAAGCTTTCTTT	CSAGDALTTEAFF
TRBJ2-7	TRBD1	TRBV12-3/TRBV12-4	few	TGTGCCAGCAGGTTCGACAGGGGTGAAACCCACGAGCAGTACTTC	CASRFDRGETHEQYF
TRBJ1-5	NA	TRBV25-1	NA	TGTGCCAGCAGTGCTGTCCGGGACCGCAATCAGCCCCAGCATTTT	CASSAVRDRNQPQHF
TRBJ2-4	TRBD1	TRBV5-1	NA	TGCGCCAGCAGCAGCGGACAGGGGGCTGCCATTCAGTACTTC	CASSSGQGAAIQYF
TRBJ1-1	NA	TRBV5-1	many	TGCGCCAGCAGCCCATACAAGAACACTGAAGCTTTCTTT	CASSPYKNTEAFF
TRBJ2-5	NA	TRBV20-1	few	TGCAGTGCTGTAGGGGGTAGGGAGACCCAGTACTTC	CSAVGGRETQYF
TRBJ1-5	NA	TRBV19	NA	TGTGCCAGTAGTATTGGAGGAGGGCGACAGCCCCAGCATTTT	CASSIGGGRQPQHF
TRBJ1-1	NA	TRBV5-1	NA	TGTGCCAGCAGGGCCGGGTCCCTGAACACTGAAGCTTTCTTT	CASRAGSLNTEAFF
TRBJ1-4	NA	TRBV6-1	many	TGTGCCAGCAGTCGGGACGGCGGCACAACTAATGAAAAACTGTTTTTT	CASSRDGGTTNEKLFF
TRBJ2-3	TRBD2	TRBV4-2	once	TGTGCCAGCAGCCAAGGGCCGGGAGGGCCTCGGTCAGATACGCAGTATTTT	CASSQGPGGPRSDTQYF